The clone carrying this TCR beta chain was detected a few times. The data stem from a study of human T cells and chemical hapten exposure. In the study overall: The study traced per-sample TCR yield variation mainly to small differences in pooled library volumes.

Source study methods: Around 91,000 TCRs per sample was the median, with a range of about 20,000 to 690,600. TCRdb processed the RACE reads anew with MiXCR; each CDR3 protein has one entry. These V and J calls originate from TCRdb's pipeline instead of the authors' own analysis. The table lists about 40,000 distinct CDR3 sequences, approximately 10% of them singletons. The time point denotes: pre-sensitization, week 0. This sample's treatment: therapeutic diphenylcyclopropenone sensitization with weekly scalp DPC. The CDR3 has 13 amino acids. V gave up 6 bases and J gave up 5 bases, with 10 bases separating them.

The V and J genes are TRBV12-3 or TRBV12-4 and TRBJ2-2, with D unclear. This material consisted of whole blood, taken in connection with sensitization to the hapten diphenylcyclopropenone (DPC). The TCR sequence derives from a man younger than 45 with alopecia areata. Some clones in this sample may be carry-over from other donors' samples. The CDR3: CASSLKGTGELFF. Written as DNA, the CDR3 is TGTGCCAGCAGCCTGAAAGGGACCGGGGAGCTGTTTTTT.